Below, 2 T cell receptor beta chains from the same sample are listed, as sequenced in a study of breast tumors, draining lymph nodes, adjacent tissues. TCRdb redid the calling of the multiplex PCR reads with MiXCR, one entry per CDR3 protein. The sample records more than 200,000 distinct CDR3 sequences, about 32% being singletons. The lymph nodes were axillary draining lymph nodes from breast cancer patients. Input material: axillary lymph node tissue. The receptors shown here come from a female donor with breast cancer. Some clones in this sample may be carry-over from other donors' samples.

This clonotype was counted at least ten times. The V call is TRBV7-9, the J call TRBJ1-1, with D possibly matching TRBD1 (6 bases). The V and J ends lost 2 bases and 6 bases respectively, with 10 bases between them. From germline, CDR1 is SEHNR and CDR2 FQNEAQ (reference sequence). The CDR3 has 13 residues. CDR3 bases: TGTGCCAGCAGCTTAACAGGGTCGGCTGAAGCTTTCTTT. Protein product: CASSLTGSAEAFF.

This clonotype has at least ten counts. This chain links TRBV5-1 with TRBJ2-3; D possibly corresponds to TRBD2 (5 bases). The germline gives CDR1 SGHRS, CDR2 YFSETQ. V shed 0 bases and J shed 1 base, with 9 bases lying between them. This CDR3 has 15 amino acids. The CDR3 DNA reads TGCGCCAGCAGCTTGGACGGCGGGCGCACAGATACGCAGTATTTT. It encodes CASSLDGGRTDTQYF.